These 27 T cell receptor beta chains were sequenced from one sample in a study of blood T cell repertoires in COVID-19. Method: immunoSEQ multiplex PCR; TCRdb's copy keeps in-frame clones and lacks some. The sample comprises around 70,000 clones, around 80% of which are singletons, and around a tenth rests with the top ten. The specimen was peripheral blood. Every receptor here comes from a woman aged 45-60 years with acute or convalescent COVID-19.

The chain uses TRBV7-8 and TRBJ1-1, with TRBD1 matching over 9 bases. The CDR3 consists of 13 residues. Germline V gives CDR1 SGHVS, CDR2 FQNEAQ. The ends lost 4 bases at V and 3 bases at J; junction bases unmatched: 0. DNA of the CDR3: TGTGCCAGCAGCTGGGACAGGGACACTGAAGCTTTCTTT. The encoded protein is CASSWDRDTEAFF.

The CDR3 here is CASSQERGGMAYNEQFF. CDR3 nucleotide sequence: TGCGCCAGCAGCCAAGAAAGGGGCGGGATGGCCTACAATGAGCAGTTCTTC. The genes are TRBV4-3 and TRBJ2-1; TRBD2 is a possible D gene (6 bases). Germline V gene sequence: CDR1 LGHNA, CDR2 YSLEER. The CDR3 sequence is 17 residues long. Trimming removed 0 bases from V and 2 bases from J, with 14 bases in between.

The V and J genes are TRBV11-1 and TRBJ2-3, with 7 bases lining up with TRBD2. V gave up 10 bases and J gave up 2 bases; unmatched junction bases: 15. Looked up from germline, CDR1 is SGHAT and CDR2 is FQDESV (reference sequence). There are 16 residues in the CDR3. The CDR3 here is CATPPLAGDYTDTQYF. In DNA, the CDR3 is TGTGCCACCCCACCCCTGGCGGGGGATTACACAGATACGCAGTATTTT.

The chain uses TRBV7-9 and TRBJ1-2; 7 bases line up with TRBD1. Germline CDR1 SEHNR, CDR2 FQNEAQ (reference sequence). The CDR3 runs 14 residues. V was clipped by 6 bases and J by 3 bases; unmatched bases: 7. The CDR3, as DNA: TGTGCCAGCAGAAAATCTCAGGGGGACTATGGCTACACCTTC. Translating gives CASRKSQGDYGYTF.

The rearrangement joins TRBV7-3 to TRBJ2-3; D possibly corresponds to TRBD2 (6 bases). CDR1 SGHTA and CDR2 FQGTGA come from the germline V gene. The CDR3 loop spans 16 amino acids. Trimming removed 1 base from V and 4 bases from J, with 15 bases in between. DNA for the CDR3: TGTGCCAGCAGCTTAAGGGGTACGCGGGAAGCAGATACGCAGTATTTT. Amino acids: CASSLRGTREADTQYF.

This sequence joins TRBV10-3 and TRBJ1-3; no definite D call. This CDR3 contains 18 residues. V was shortened by 3 bases and J by 1 base, with 19 bases between the two germline ends. Germline V gene sequence: CDR1 ENHRY, CDR2 SYGVKD. The CDR3 nucleotides are TGTGCCATCAGTGACGCCTATGGAACCTCGGGGTCTGGAAACACCATATATTTT. It is translated as CAISDAYGTSGSGNTIYF.

V is TRBV1 and J is TRBJ2-7; the table's TRBD2 call for D was not verified on the DNA. TRBV1 is flagged as a pseudogene. The CDR3 sequence is 18 residues long. This CDR3 is CTSSHTPEPGTSVHEQYF. The CDR3 region has the DNA TGCACCAGCAGCCACACCCCAGAACCCGGGACTAGCGTCCACGAGCAGTACTTC.

This clone showed up just once. The V call is TRBV28, the J call TRBJ1-2; 9 bases agree with TRBD1. The CDR3 sequence is 14 residues long. V was pared by 1 base and J by 8 bases, with 5 bases of the junction left unmatched. Germline assignment: CDR1 MDHEN and CDR2 SYDVKM. The CDR3 nucleotides are TGTGCCAGCAGTTTATTGGGACAGGGCGGCGGCTACACCTTC. The encoded protein is CASSLLGQGGGYTF.

This clone was picked up a small number of times. Here the CDR3 DNA reads TGTGCCAGTACCTTTTTTGGACAGCTCTCCTCTGGAAACACCATATATTTT. Translating it yields CASTFFGQLSSGNTIYF. This chain links TRBV19 with TRBJ1-3; tentatively, D is TRBD1 (6 bases). Germline V gene lookup returns CDR1 LNHDA and CDR2 SQIVND (reference sequence). Trimming took 7 bases from V and 0 from J, leaving 19 bases between them. There are 17 residues in the CDR3. Together with reference TRBV19 and TRBJ1-3, the CDR3 gives the full variable domain: DGGITQSPKYLFRKEGQNVTLSCEQNLNHDAMYWYRQDPGQGLRLIYYSQIVNDFQKGDIAEGYSVSREKKESFPLTVTSAQKNPTAFYLCASTFFGQLSSGNTIYFGEGSWLTVV.

This sequence joins TRBV2 and TRBJ1-6, with 9 bases matching TRBD1. Per the germline V gene, CDR1 is SNHLY and CDR2 is FYNNEI. The CDR3 totals 15 residues. The V and J ends lost 6 bases and 11 bases, in that order; junction bases with no gene match: 11. The CDR3 DNA follows: TGTGCCAGCAGGGAATTCGGGACAGGGCTACCACCCCTCCACTTT. As protein: CASREFGTGLPPLHF.

This rearrangement joins TRBV18 to TRBJ1-2; 8 positions match TRBD1. Germline-derived CDR1 and CDR2 are KGHSH and LQKENI. V shed 0 bases and J 4 bases; nucleotides not matched to a gene: 4. The CDR3 spans 15 residues. The CDR3 sequence: CASSPPSQGAYGYTF. Here the CDR3 DNA reads TGTGCCAGCTCACCACCGTCTCAGGGGGCCTATGGCTACACCTTC.

V usage is TRBV6-6 and J usage is TRBJ1-5, with a tentative D call TRBD1 (6 bases). V lost 1 base, J lost 7 bases, and 11 bases lay in between. The length of the CDR3 is 14 residues. Germline V gives CDR1 MNHNY, CDR2 SVGAGI (reference sequence). CDR3 nucleotides: TGTGCCAGCAGTTACTTAGGGGGGGAGCAGCCCCAGCATTTT. Protein product: CASSYLGGEQPQHF.

This chain uses TRBV30 with TRBJ2-1, with 8 bases fitting TRBD2. V dropped 0 bases and J dropped 7; count of bases not matched to a gene: 11. The germline V gene encodes CDR1 GTSNPN and CDR2 SVGIG (reference sequence). This CDR3 is 16 amino acids long. CDR3 residues: CAWSVRWASGSNEQFF. The CDR3 nucleotides read TGTGCCTGGAGTGTTAGGTGGGCTAGCGGGTCGAATGAGCAGTTCTTC.

This clone was picked up one time. The V gene is TRBV6-6, the J gene TRBJ2-7, with TRBD2 identical over 7 bases. V lost 6 bases and J lost 4; bases outside the gene matches: 12. The CDR3 spans 15 residues. CDR1 is MNHNY, CDR2 SVGAGI, per germline (reference sequence). The CDR3, as DNA: TGTGCCAGCAGGCTGTTGGCGGGAGTATTATACGAGCAGTACTTC. It is translated as CASRLLAGVLYEQYF.

This chain links TRBV5-1 with TRBJ2-1, with D maybe TRBD2 (6 bases). V was trimmed by 3 bases and J by 9 bases, leaving 13 bases between them. Germline CDR1 reads SGHRS; CDR2 reads YFSETQ. This CDR3 is built from 13 residues. The CDR3 here is CASSYRDSSEQFF. The CDR3 nucleotides are TGCGCCAGCAGCTACCGGGACTCCAGTGAGCAGTTCTTC.

This rearrangement joins TRBV19 to TRBJ2-3; 9 bases line up with TRBD2. This CDR3 comprises 14 residues. The junction had 7 bases not matched to a gene; V was cut back by 6 bases and J by 6 bases. CDR1 LNHDA and CDR2 SQIVND come from the germline V gene (reference sequence). DNA for the CDR3: TGTGCCAGTAGAAGGACTAGCGAGTCGGATACGCAGTATTTT. Amino acids: CASRRTSESDTQYF.

In nucleotides, the CDR3 is TGTGCCATCAGTGAATATATGACAACCTATGGCTACACCTTC. It yields the protein CAISEYMTTYGYTF. This chain connects TRBV10-3 to TRBJ1-2; no clear D. V lost 3 bases and J lost 4, with 12 bases in between. This CDR3 region has 14 residues. Germline lookup yields CDR1 ENHRY and CDR2 SYGVKD.

The chain is built from TRBV3-1 (or the pseudogene TRBV3-2) and TRBJ2-1, with D perhaps matching TRBD2 (6 bases). Germline CDR1 LGHDT, CDR2 YNNKEL (reference sequence). The CDR3 has 16 residues. The V gene lost 0 bases and the J gene lost 9 bases, with 18 bases spanning the gap. The CDR3 here is CASSQDIPRLVGEQFF. The CDR3 DNA sequence: TGTGCCAGCAGCCAAGACATCCCGCGACTAGTTGGTGAGCAGTTCTTC.

The gene calls are TRBV7-2 and TRBJ2-5; TRBD2 matches at 10 bases. Trimming removed 0 bases from V and 3 bases from J; junction bases left unmatched: 10. The CDR3 loop spans 18 amino acids. Germline-derived CDR1 and CDR2 are SGHTA and FQGNSA. The CDR3 protein is CASSLALSTSGAKETQYF. The CDR3 DNA follows: TGTGCCAGCAGCTTAGCGCTAAGTACTAGCGGGGCCAAAGAGACCCAGTACTTC.

This clone was counted at least ten times. The chain has TRBV7-9 and TRBJ2-1, with D tentatively TRBD2 (5 bases). V was pared by 5 bases and J by 5 bases, with 16 bases between. The CDR3 contains 15 residues. Germline CDR1 SEHNR, CDR2 FQNEAQ (reference sequence). The DNA of the CDR3 is TGTGCCAGCAGCAAACAGAGCGGAGACGACAATGAGCAGTTCTTC. This codes for CASSKQSGDDNEQFF. Variable domain in full (rest from reference TRBV7-9 and TRBJ2-1): DTGVSQNPRHKITKRGQNVTFRCDPISEHNRLYWYRQTLGQGPEFLTYFQNEAQLEKSRLLSDRFSAERPKGSFSTLEIQRTEQGDSAMYLCASSKQSGDDNEQFFGPGTRLTVL.

The chain has TRBV6-2 or TRBV6-3 and TRBJ2-2; 10 bases are shared with TRBD1. J was trimmed by 5 bases and V by 6 bases; bases with no gene match: 15. This CDR3 has 18 residues. Germline assignment: CDR1 MNHEY and CDR2 SVGEGT. The CDR3 is CASSRDRGPTLRTGELFF. The CDR3 region has the DNA TGTGCCAGCAGCCGGGACAGGGGCCCTACCTTGAGAACCGGGGAGCTGTTTTTT.

V and J are TRBV7-8 and TRBJ1-2; 7 positions match TRBD1. The CDR3 is made up of 14 amino acids. Trimming removed 7 bases from V and 2 bases from J; junction bases left unmatched: 7. Germline V gene sequence: CDR1 SGHVS, CDR2 FQNEAQ. The CDR3 sequence is CASTPMGQNYGYTF. In DNA form, the CDR3 reads TGTGCCAGCACCCCGATGGGACAGAACTATGGCTACACCTTC.

The rearrangement joins TRBV3-1 (or the pseudogene TRBV3-2) to TRBJ1-4; 7 bases agree with TRBD1. The germline CDR1 and CDR2 sequences are LGHDT and YNNKEL (reference sequence). V gave up 0 bases and J gave up 7 bases; unmatched junction bases: 8. The CDR3 is 16 amino acids. The chain's CDR3 is CASSQDSGTASEKLFF. CDR3 nucleotides: TGTGCCAGCAGCCAAGATAGTGGGACAGCGAGTGAAAAACTGTTTTTT.

This clone was picked up one time. The rearrangement links TRBV6-2 or TRBV6-3 to TRBJ2-2; D uncertain. The CDR3 consists of 13 residues. The V end lost 2 bases, the J end lost 7 bases, and 8 bases lay between the germline ends. The germline V gene has CDR1 MNHEY and CDR2 SVGEGT. CDR3 DNA: TGTGCCAGCAGTTACGTCCTAGTCGGGGAGCTGTTTTTT. Protein sequence: CASSYVLVGELFF.

The chain employs TRBV5-1 and TRBJ1-6; 8 nucleotides line up with TRBD1. CDR1 is SGHRS and CDR2 is YFSETQ in the germline V gene. CDR3 length equals 17 residues. J was trimmed by 6 bases and V by 5 bases; bases with no gene match: 13. CDR3 nucleotide sequence: TGCGCCAGCAGTCCGGTGACAGGGGCTCTTAGTAATTCACCCCTCCACTTT. Protein: CASSPVTGALSNSPLHF.

The chain combines TRBV4-3 with TRBJ1-4; 10 bases map to TRBD1. Germline V gene lookup returns CDR1 LGHNA and CDR2 YSLEER. The CDR3 extends over 18 amino acids. The V and J ends lost 5 bases and 0 bases, in that order; junction bases with no gene match: 9. CDR3 nucleotide sequence: TGCGCCAGCAGCTACTTGGGACAGGGGAAGGCAACTAATGAAAAACTGTTTTTT. Translated: CASSYLGQGKATNEKLFF.

The rearrangement joins TRBV18 to TRBJ2-6; D remains unclear. Germline values: CDR1 KGHSH, CDR2 LQKENI. This CDR3 is built from 21 residues. V lost 2 bases and J lost 0, with 23 bases in between. CDR3: CASSPTPQRFALVSGANVLTF. In DNA form, the CDR3 reads TGTGCCAGCTCACCAACCCCCCAGCGTTTTGCTCTGGTCTCTGGGGCCAACGTCCTGACTTTC.